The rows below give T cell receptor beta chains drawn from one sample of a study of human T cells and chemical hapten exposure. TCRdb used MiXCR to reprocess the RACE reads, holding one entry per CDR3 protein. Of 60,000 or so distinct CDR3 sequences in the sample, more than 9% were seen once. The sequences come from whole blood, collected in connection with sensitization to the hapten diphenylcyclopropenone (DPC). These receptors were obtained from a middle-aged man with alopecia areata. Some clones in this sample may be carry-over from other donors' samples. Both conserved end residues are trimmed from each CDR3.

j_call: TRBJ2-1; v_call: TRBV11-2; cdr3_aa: ASSGLADNEQF
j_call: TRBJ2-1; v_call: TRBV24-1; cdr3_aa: ATSDLGGVEQF
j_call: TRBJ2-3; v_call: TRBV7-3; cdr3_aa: ASSLTGQGTDTQY
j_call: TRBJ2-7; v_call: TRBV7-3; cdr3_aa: ASSLNPVAGKNYEQY
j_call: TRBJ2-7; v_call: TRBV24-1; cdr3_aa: ATSGKAGDGYEQY
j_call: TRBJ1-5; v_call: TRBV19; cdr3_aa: ATKGTGGYQPQH
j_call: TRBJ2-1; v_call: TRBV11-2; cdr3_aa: ASSLKPAWDNNEQF
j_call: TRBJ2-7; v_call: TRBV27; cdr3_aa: ASSRRLGPYEQY
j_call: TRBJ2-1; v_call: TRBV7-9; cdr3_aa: ASSLALADDNEQF
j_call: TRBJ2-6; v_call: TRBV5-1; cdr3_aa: ASSAALSGANVLT
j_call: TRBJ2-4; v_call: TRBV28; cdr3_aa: ASSQRTGQLHIQY
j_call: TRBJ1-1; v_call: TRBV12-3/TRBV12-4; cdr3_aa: ASSPMGATTNTEAF
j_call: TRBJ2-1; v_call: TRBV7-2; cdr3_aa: ASSLGQLGEQF
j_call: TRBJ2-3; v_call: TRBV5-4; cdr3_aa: ASSLRLTGDGDTQY
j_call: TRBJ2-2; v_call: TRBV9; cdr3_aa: ASSVGRGRNSAGELF
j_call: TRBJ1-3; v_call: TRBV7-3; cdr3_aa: ASSLTEGAGNTIY